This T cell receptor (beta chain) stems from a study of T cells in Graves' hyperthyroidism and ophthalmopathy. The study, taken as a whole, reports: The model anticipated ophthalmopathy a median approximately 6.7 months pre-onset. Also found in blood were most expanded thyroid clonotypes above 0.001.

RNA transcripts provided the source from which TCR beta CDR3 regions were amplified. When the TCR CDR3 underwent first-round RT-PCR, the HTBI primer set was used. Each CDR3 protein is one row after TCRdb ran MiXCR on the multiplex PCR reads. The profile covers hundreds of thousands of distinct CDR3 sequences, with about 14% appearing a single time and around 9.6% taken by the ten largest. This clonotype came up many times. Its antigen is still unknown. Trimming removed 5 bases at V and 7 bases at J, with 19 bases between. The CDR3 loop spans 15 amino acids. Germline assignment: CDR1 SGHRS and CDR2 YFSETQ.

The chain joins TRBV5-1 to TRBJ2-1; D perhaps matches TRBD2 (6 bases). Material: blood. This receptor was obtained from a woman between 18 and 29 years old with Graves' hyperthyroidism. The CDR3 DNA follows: TGCGCCAGCAGGAGGGAGGCCCTCATGGGAAATGAGCAGTTCTTC. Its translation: CASRREALMGNEQFF.